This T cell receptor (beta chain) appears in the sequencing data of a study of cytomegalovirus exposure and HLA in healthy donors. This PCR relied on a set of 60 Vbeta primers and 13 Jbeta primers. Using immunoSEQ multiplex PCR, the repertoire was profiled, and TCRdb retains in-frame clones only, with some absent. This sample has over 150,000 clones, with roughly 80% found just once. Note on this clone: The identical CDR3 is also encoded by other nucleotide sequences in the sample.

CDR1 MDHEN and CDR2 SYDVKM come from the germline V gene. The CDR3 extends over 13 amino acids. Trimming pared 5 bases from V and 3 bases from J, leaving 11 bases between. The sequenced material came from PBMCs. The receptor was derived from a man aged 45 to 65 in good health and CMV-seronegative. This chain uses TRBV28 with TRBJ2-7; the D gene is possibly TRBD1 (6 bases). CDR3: CASSLTGRYEQYF. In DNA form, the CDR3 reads TGTGCCAGCAGTCTCACAGGGCGCTACGAGCAGTACTTC.